These T cell receptor beta chains were read from a single sample in a study of response to subunit inactivated influenza vaccine. TCRdb re-called the RT-PCR reads through MiXCR, storing one row per CDR3 protein. The table records roughly 760,000 distinct CDR3 sequences, 21% of them present only once. The sequencing here drew on PBMCs from blood, taken around 5 days after vaccination. The source is a man aged 50-60 years who received an inactivated influenza vaccine. Both conserved end residues are part of each CDR3. Fields, in order: J gene, V gene, D gene, clone size, CDR3 protein, CDR3 DNA. The D gene is left open where the match is weak. Rows may omit the clone size; those that give it use once, few, many or a size class.

j_call: TRBJ2-3; v_call: TRBV7-2; d_call: TRBD2; clone_size: few; cdr3_aa: CASSPETSGGAAQYF; cdr3_nt: TGTGCCAGCAGCCCCGAGACTAGCGGGGGGGCCGCGCAGTATTTT
j_call: TRBJ1-2; v_call: TRBV11-2; d_call: NA; clone_size: NA; cdr3_aa: CASSDTTWLGDGYTF; cdr3_nt: TGTGCCAGCAGCGACACGACCTGGCTCGGCGATGGCTACACCTTC
j_call: TRBJ2-5; v_call: TRBV12-3/TRBV12-4; d_call: NA; clone_size: NA; cdr3_aa: CASSSSGGPLEETQYF; cdr3_nt: NA
j_call: TRBJ1-6; v_call: TRBV20-1; d_call: TRBD1; clone_size: few; cdr3_aa: CSASPGQDNSPLHF; cdr3_nt: TGCAGTGCTAGCCCGGGACAGGACAATTCACCCCTCCACTTT
j_call: TRBJ2-1; v_call: TRBV28; d_call: TRBD2; clone_size: many; cdr3_aa: CASSQYSGTPYNEQFF; cdr3_nt: TGTGCCAGCAGTCAATATAGCGGGACCCCATACAATGAGCAGTTCTTC
j_call: TRBJ2-7; v_call: TRBV19; d_call: TRBD2; clone_size: NA; cdr3_aa: CASSMTSGGVYEQYF; cdr3_nt: TGTGCCAGTAGTATGACTAGCGGAGGGGTCTACGAGCAGTACTTC
j_call: TRBJ1-1; v_call: TRBV20-1; d_call: NA; clone_size: NA; cdr3_aa: CSTIIRRTEAFF; cdr3_nt: TGCAGTACGATAATCCGGCGGACTGAAGCTTTCTTT
j_call: TRBJ2-2; v_call: TRBV5-6; d_call: TRBD2; clone_size: NA; cdr3_aa: CASSLGGLAGGQPFF; cdr3_nt: TGTGCCAGCAGCTTGGGAGGACTAGCGGGCGGACAACCGTTTTTT
j_call: TRBJ2-5; v_call: TRBV5-1; d_call: NA; clone_size: many; cdr3_aa: CASSLVVQGGETQYF; cdr3_nt: TGCGCCAGCAGCTTGGTAGTACAGGGTGGAGAGACCCAGTACTTC
j_call: TRBJ2-7; v_call: TRBV7-2; d_call: TRBD1; clone_size: many; cdr3_aa: CASSLRDRPEQYF; cdr3_nt: TGTGCCAGCAGCCTGCGGGACAGGCCCGAGCAGTACTTC
j_call: TRBJ1-1; v_call: TRBV7-9; d_call: NA; clone_size: few; cdr3_aa: CASSTDLGKVNAFF; cdr3_nt: TGTGCCAGCAGTACCGATCTCGGGAAGGTGAACGCTTTCTTT
j_call: TRBJ2-1; v_call: TRBV7-9; d_call: TRBD2; clone_size: NA; cdr3_aa: CASSLRTSGRAAEQFF; cdr3_nt: TGTGCCAGCAGCCTTCGGACTAGCGGGAGGGCCGCTGAGCAGTTCTTC
j_call: TRBJ2-5; v_call: TRBV24-1; d_call: NA; clone_size: NA; cdr3_aa: CATSAPDSEETQYF; cdr3_nt: TGTGCCACCAGTGCACCGGACAGTGAGGAGACCCAGTACTTC
j_call: TRBJ2-1; v_call: TRBV6-5; d_call: NA; clone_size: few; cdr3_aa: CASSYSAGRSYNEQFF; cdr3_nt: TGTGCCAGCAGTTACTCGGCAGGGCGCTCCTACAATGAGCAGTTCTTC
j_call: TRBJ1-4; v_call: TRBV12-3/TRBV12-4; d_call: TRBD1; clone_size: NA; cdr3_aa: CASSITGGNEKLFF; cdr3_nt: TGTGCCAGCAGTATTACAGGGGGCAACGAAAAACTGTTTTTT
j_call: TRBJ2-7; v_call: TRBV7-3; d_call: TRBD1; clone_size: few; cdr3_aa: CASSFRPGQGYEQYF; cdr3_nt: TGTGCCAGCAGCTTCCGTCCGGGACAGGGCTACGAGCAGTACTTC
j_call: TRBJ2-2; v_call: TRBV10-3; d_call: NA; clone_size: NA; cdr3_aa: CAISVGGELFF; cdr3_nt: TGTGCCATCAGTGTCGGCGGGGAGCTGTTTTTT
j_call: TRBJ2-1; v_call: TRBV5-4; d_call: TRBD1; clone_size: NA; cdr3_aa: CASSLPGQGANEQFF; cdr3_nt: TGTGCCAGCAGCCTCCCGGGACAGGGGGCGAATGAGCAGTTCTTC
j_call: TRBJ2-1; v_call: TRBV7-8; d_call: TRBD2; clone_size: NA; cdr3_aa: CASSPPSGRANEQFF; cdr3_nt: TGTGCCAGCAGCCCTCCTAGCGGGAGGGCCAATGAGCAGTTCTTC
j_call: TRBJ2-1; v_call: TRBV5-6; d_call: TRBD2; clone_size: few; cdr3_aa: CASTLYAGGSHNEQFF; cdr3_nt: TGTGCCAGCACCTTGTACGCGGGAGGCTCCCACAATGAGCAGTTCTTC
j_call: TRBJ2-7; v_call: TRBV20-1; d_call: TRBD1; clone_size: NA; cdr3_aa: CSARATGGVDEQYF; cdr3_nt: TGCAGTGCTAGAGCGACAGGGGGTGTGGACGAGCAGTACTTC
j_call: TRBJ2-1; v_call: TRBV20-1; d_call: TRBD2; clone_size: NA; cdr3_aa: CSARDVGLGNLNKQFF; cdr3_nt: TGCAGTGCTAGAGATGTGGGACTAGGCAACCTCAATAAGCAGTTCTTC
j_call: TRBJ2-3; v_call: TRBV5-1; d_call: NA; clone_size: many; cdr3_aa: CASSLAASTDTQYF; cdr3_nt: TGCGCCAGCAGCTTGGCCGCTAGCACAGATACGCAGTATTTT
j_call: TRBJ2-7; v_call: TRBV7-9; d_call: NA; clone_size: few; cdr3_aa: CASSLSTWTGEQYF; cdr3_nt: TGTGCCAGCAGCTTGTCAACGTGGACGGGGGAGCAGTACTTC
j_call: TRBJ1-5; v_call: TRBV20-1; d_call: NA; clone_size: NA; cdr3_aa: CSATPRLKDESPRKFQPQHF; cdr3_nt: TGCAGTGCCACCCCGCGGTTAAAAGACGAGTCTCCGAGGAAATTTCAGCCCCAGCATTTT
j_call: TRBJ2-5; v_call: TRBV5-1; d_call: NA; clone_size: few; cdr3_aa: CASSLKGPTIAETQYF; cdr3_nt: TGCGCCAGCAGCTTGAAAGGGCCAACTATCGCAGAGACCCAGTACTTC
j_call: TRBJ2-1; v_call: TRBV20-1; d_call: NA; clone_size: few; cdr3_aa: CSANLRVGEQFF; cdr3_nt: TGCAGTGCTAACCTTCGGGTGGGGGAGCAGTTCTTC
j_call: TRBJ2-5; v_call: TRBV20-1; d_call: NA; clone_size: NA; cdr3_aa: CSAREGGETQYF; cdr3_nt: TGCAGTGCTAGGGAGGGAGGAGAGACCCAGTACTTC
j_call: TRBJ1-2; v_call: TRBV9; d_call: TRBD1; clone_size: NA; cdr3_aa: CASSVGPTGGRLISYGYTF; cdr3_nt: TGTGCCAGCAGCGTAGGACCCACAGGGGGCCGGTTGATTAGCTATGGCTACACCTTC
j_call: TRBJ2-1; v_call: TRBV27; d_call: TRBD2; clone_size: NA; cdr3_aa: CASSSGIYNEQFF; cdr3_nt: TGTGCCAGCAGTAGCGGGATCTACAATGAGCAGTTCTTC
j_call: TRBJ2-2; v_call: TRBV19; d_call: NA; clone_size: NA; cdr3_aa: CASSTQSTSGELFF; cdr3_nt: TGTGCCAGTAGTACGCAATCCACGTCCGGGGAGCTGTTTTTT
j_call: TRBJ2-6; v_call: TRBV11-2; d_call: TRBD2; clone_size: NA; cdr3_aa: CASSLGLAALGGANVLTF; cdr3_nt: TGTGCCAGCAGCTTGGGACTAGCGGCCTTAGGGGGGGCCAACGTCCTGACTTTC
j_call: TRBJ1-1; v_call: TRBV4-3; d_call: NA; clone_size: NA; cdr3_aa: CASSQGTVNTGWVF; cdr3_nt: TGCGCCAGCAGCCAAGGGACCGTGAACACCGGGTGGGTCTTT
j_call: TRBJ1-2; v_call: TRBV20-1; d_call: TRBD1; clone_size: few; cdr3_aa: CSARDLNRGPHYGYTF; cdr3_nt: TGCAGTGCTAGAGATCTCAACAGGGGGCCCCACTATGGCTACACCTTC
j_call: TRBJ2-3; v_call: TRBV5-5; d_call: TRBD2; clone_size: few; cdr3_aa: CASIPSGLAGPTDTQYF; cdr3_nt: TGTGCCAGCATTCCTTCAGGGCTAGCGGGTCCCACAGATACGCAGTATTTT
j_call: TRBJ2-1; v_call: TRBV4-2; d_call: NA; clone_size: NA; cdr3_aa: CASSPGGLYNEQFF; cdr3_nt: TGTGCCAGCAGCCCTGGGGGGCTTTACAATGAGCAGTTCTTC
j_call: TRBJ2-6; v_call: TRBV7-9; d_call: TRBD1; clone_size: few; cdr3_aa: CASSSWTGSGANVLTF; cdr3_nt: TGTGCCAGCAGCTCCTGGACAGGCTCTGGGGCCAACGTCCTGACTTTC
j_call: TRBJ2-1; v_call: TRBV28; d_call: TRBD2; clone_size: few; cdr3_aa: CASSLPASGDNEQFF; cdr3_nt: TGTGCCAGCAGTTTACCCGCTAGCGGAGACAATGAGCAGTTCTTC
j_call: TRBJ1-5; v_call: TRBV7-2; d_call: TRBD1; clone_size: NA; cdr3_aa: CASSPGQNNQPQHF; cdr3_nt: TGTGCCAGCAGCCCGGGACAGAACAATCAGCCCCAGCATTTT
j_call: TRBJ2-1; v_call: TRBV29-1; d_call: TRBD2; clone_size: NA; cdr3_aa: CSVESPGLAEYNEQFF; cdr3_nt: TGCAGCGTTGAATCCCCCGGGCTAGCGGAGTACAATGAGCAGTTCTTC
j_call: TRBJ2-6; v_call: TRBV11-2; d_call: NA; clone_size: NA; cdr3_aa: CASRKSNSGANVLTF; cdr3_nt: TGTGCCAGCAGAAAAAGTAACTCTGGGGCCAACGTCCTGACTTTC
j_call: TRBJ2-6; v_call: TRBV10-3; d_call: TRBD1; clone_size: few; cdr3_aa: CAISESGTGVSGANVLTF; cdr3_nt: TGTGCCATCAGTGAGTCCGGAACAGGGGTATCTGGGGCCAACGTCCTGACTTTC
j_call: TRBJ2-5; v_call: TRBV7-2; d_call: TRBD1; clone_size: NA; cdr3_aa: CASISDRGRETQYF; cdr3_nt: TGTGCCAGCATCTCGGACAGGGGACGAGAGACCCAGTACTTC
j_call: TRBJ1-1; v_call: TRBV5-1; d_call: NA; clone_size: NA; cdr3_aa: CASSLAQGQPNTEAFF; cdr3_nt: TGCGCCAGCAGCTTGGCCCAAGGACAGCCGAACACTGAAGCTTTCTTT
j_call: TRBJ2-2; v_call: TRBV5-1; d_call: TRBD1; clone_size: few; cdr3_aa: CASSLIGTGKTGELFF; cdr3_nt: TGCGCCAGCAGCTTGATCGGGACAGGGAAAACCGGGGAGCTGTTTTTT
j_call: TRBJ1-6; v_call: TRBV7-6; d_call: TRBD1; clone_size: NA; cdr3_aa: CASSGGTAFYNSPLHF; cdr3_nt: TGTGCCAGCAGCGGTGGGACAGCCTTTTATAATTCACCCCTCCACTTT